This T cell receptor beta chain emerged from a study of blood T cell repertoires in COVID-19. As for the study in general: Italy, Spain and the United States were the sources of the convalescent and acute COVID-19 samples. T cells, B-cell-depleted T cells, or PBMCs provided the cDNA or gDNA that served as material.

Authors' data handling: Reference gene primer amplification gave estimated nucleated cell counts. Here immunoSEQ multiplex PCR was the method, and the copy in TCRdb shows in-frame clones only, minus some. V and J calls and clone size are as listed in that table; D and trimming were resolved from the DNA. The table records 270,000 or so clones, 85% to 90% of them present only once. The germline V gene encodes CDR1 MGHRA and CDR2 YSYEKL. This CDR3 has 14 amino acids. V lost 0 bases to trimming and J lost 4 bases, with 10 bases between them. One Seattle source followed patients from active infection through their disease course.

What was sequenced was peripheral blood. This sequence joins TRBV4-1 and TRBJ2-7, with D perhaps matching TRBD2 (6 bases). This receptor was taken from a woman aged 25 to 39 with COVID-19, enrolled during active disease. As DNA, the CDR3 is TGCGCCAGCAGCCAAGATGGCGGGACTTACGAGCAGTACTTC. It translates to CASSQDGGTYEQYF.